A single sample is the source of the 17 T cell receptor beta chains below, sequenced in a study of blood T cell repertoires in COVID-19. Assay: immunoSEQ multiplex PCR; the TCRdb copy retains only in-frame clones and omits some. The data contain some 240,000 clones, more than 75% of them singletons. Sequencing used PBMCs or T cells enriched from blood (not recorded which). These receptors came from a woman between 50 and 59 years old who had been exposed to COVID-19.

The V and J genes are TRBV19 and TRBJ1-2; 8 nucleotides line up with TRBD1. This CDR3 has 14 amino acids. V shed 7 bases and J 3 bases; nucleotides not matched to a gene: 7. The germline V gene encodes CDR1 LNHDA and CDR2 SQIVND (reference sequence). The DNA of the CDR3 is TGTGCCAGTATCGGACAGGGAAACCACTATGGCTACACCTTC. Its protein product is CASIGQGNHYGYTF.

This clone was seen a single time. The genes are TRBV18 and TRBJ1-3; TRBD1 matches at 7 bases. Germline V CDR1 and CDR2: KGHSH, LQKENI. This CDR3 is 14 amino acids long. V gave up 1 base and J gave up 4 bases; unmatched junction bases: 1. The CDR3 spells CASSPQGAGNTIYF. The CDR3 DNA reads TGTGCCAGCTCACCACAGGGGGCAGGAAACACCATATATTTT.

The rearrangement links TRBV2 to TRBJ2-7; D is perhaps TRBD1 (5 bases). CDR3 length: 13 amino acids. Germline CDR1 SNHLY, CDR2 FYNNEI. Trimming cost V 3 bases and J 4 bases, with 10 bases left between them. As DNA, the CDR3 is TGTGCCAGCAGTGACAGGGTAAAATACGAGCAGTACTTC. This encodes CASSDRVKYEQYF.

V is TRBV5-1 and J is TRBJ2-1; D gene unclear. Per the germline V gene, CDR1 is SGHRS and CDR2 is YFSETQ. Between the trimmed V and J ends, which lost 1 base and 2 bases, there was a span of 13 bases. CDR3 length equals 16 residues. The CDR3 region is CASSLNPLGAYNEQFF. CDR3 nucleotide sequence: TGCGCCAGCAGCTTGAACCCCCTAGGCGCCTACAATGAGCAGTTCTTC.

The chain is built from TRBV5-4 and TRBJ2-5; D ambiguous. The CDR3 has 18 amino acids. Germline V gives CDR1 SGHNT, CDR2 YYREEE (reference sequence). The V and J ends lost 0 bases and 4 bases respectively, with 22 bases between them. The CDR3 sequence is CASSLGSSSPRSGETQYF. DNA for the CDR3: TGTGCCAGCAGCTTGGGGTCCTCCTCACCTAGATCTGGAGAGACCCAGTACTTC. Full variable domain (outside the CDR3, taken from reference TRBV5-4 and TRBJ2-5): ETGVTQSPTHLIKTRGQQVTLRCSSQSGHNTVSWYQQALGQGPQFIFQYYREEENGRGNFPPRFSGLQFPNYSSELNVNALELDDSALYLCASSLGSSSPRSGETQYFGPGTRLLVL.

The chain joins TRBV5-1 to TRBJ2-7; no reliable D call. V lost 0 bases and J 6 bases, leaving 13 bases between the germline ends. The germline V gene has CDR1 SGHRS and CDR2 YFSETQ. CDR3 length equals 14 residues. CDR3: CASSLGVGSGEQYF. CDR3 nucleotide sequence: TGCGCCAGCAGCTTGGGAGTGGGTTCGGGCGAGCAGTACTTC.

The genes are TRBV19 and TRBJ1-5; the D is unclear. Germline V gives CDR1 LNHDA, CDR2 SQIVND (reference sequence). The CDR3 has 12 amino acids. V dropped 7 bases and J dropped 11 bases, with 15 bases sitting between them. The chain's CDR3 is CASTAGGRAQHF. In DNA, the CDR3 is TGTGCCAGTACGGCAGGAGGACGGGCCCAGCATTTT.

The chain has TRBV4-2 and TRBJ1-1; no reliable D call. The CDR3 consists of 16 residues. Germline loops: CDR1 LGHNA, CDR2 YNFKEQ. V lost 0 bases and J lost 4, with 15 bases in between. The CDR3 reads CASSQDGTGFGTEAFF. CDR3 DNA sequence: TGTGCCAGCAGCCAAGACGGTACGGGGTTTGGCACTGAAGCTTTCTTT.

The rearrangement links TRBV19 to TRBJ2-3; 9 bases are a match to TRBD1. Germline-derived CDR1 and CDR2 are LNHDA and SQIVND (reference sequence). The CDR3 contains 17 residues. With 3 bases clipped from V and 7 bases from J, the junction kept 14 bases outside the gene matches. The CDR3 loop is CASSMNGQGPTLNTQYF. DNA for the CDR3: TGTGCCAGTAGTATGAACGGACAGGGGCCCACACTGAATACGCAGTATTTT.

CDR3 residues: CASRPGQGGNEQYF. The CDR3 DNA sequence: TGTGCCAGCAGGCCGGGACAGGGGGGAAACGAGCAGTACTTC. The chain combines TRBV2 with TRBJ2-7, with TRBD1 matching over 11 bases. Germline V gene sequence: CDR1 SNHLY, CDR2 FYNNEI. The CDR3 contains 14 residues. With 6 bases clipped from V and 5 bases from J, the junction kept 6 bases outside the gene matches. Looking up the rest from reference TRBV2 and TRBJ2-7 gives the full variable domain: EPEVTQTPSHQVTQMGQEVILRCVPISNHLYFYWYRQILGQKVEFLVSFYNNEISEKSEIFDDQFSVERPDGSNFTLKIRSTKLEDSAMYFCASRPGQGGNEQYFGPGTRLTVT.

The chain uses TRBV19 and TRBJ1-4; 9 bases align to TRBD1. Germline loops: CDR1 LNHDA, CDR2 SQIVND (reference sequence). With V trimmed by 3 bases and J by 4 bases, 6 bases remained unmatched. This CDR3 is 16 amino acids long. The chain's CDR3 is CASSITGQGNNEKLFF. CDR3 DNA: TGTGCCAGTAGTATTACGGGACAGGGCAATAATGAAAAACTGTTTTTT.

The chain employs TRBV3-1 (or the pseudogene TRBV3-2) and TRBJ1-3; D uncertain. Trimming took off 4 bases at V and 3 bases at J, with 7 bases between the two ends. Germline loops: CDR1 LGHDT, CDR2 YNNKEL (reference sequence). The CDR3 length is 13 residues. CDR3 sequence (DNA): TGTGCCAGCAGCCTACTACATGGAAACACCATATATTTT. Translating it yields CASSLLHGNTIYF.

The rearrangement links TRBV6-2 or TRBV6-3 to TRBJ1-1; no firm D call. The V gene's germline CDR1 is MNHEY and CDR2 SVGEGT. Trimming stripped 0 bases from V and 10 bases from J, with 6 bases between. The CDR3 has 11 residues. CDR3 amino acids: CASSYSAVAFF. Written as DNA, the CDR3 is TGTGCCAGCAGTTACTCGGCGGTAGCTTTCTTT.

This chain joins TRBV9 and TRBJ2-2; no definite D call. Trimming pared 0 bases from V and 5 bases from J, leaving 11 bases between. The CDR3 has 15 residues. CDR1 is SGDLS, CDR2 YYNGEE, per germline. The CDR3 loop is CASSVDARITGELFF. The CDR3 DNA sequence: TGTGCCAGCAGCGTAGATGCCAGAATTACCGGGGAGCTGTTTTTT.

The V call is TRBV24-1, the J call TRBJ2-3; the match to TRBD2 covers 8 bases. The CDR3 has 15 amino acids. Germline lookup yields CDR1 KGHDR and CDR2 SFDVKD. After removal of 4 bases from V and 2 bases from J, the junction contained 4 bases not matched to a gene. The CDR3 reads CATSDPGGNTDTQYF. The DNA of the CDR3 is TGTGCCACCAGTGACCCGGGGGGGAACACAGATACGCAGTATTTT.

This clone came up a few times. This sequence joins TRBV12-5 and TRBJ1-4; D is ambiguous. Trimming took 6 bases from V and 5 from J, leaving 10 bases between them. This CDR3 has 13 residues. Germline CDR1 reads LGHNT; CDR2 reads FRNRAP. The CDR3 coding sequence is TGTGCTAGTGGCGGCGGATTAAATGAAAAACTGTTTTTT. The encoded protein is CASGGGLNEKLFF.

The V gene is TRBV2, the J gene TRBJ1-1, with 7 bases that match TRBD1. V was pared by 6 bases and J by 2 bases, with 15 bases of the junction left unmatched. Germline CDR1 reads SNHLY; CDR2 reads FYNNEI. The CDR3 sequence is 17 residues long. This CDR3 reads CASSQAGTGVLNTEAFF. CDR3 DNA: TGTGCCAGCAGCCAAGCTGGTACAGGGGTCCTAAACACTGAAGCTTTCTTT. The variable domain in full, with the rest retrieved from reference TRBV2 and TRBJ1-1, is EPEVTQTPSHQVTQMGQEVILRCVPISNHLYFYWYRQILGQKVEFLVSFYNNEISEKSEIFDDQFSVERPDGSNFTLKIRSTKLEDSAMYFCASSQAGTGVLNTEAFFGQGTRLTVV.